Ten or more counts support the clone carrying this T cell receptor beta chain. Its specificity is not known. Time point meaning: longitudinal time-point 1 (baseline). This specimen comes from a study of neurological immune-mediated disorders. Overall study results and limits: The greatest TCR clonal expansion occurred in HTLV-1-associated myelopathy and the least in multiple sclerosis, which fell below healthy controls.

CDR1 is KGHDR and CDR2 is SFDVKD in the germline V gene. J gave up 3 bases and V 3 bases, and 4 bases lay outside the gene matches. This CDR3 contains 16 residues. In every sequencing run, more than 180 million TCR-beta sequences were generated from 15-18 subjects. In TCRdb, the 5' RACE reads were re-called with MiXCR into one record per CDR3 protein. The sample has tens of thousands of distinct CDR3 sequences, about an eighth seen once. The chain uses TRBV24-1 and TRBJ2-2; 9 nucleotides match TRBD1. The clonotype was recovered from a female donor with HTLV-1-associated myelopathy (HAM/TSP). Sequencing used PBMCs. CDR3 bases: TGTGCCACCAGTGATCCACGGACAGGGGACACCGGGGAGCTGTTTTTT. This encodes CATSDPRTGDTGELFF.